Listed below are T cell receptor beta chains from one sample, sequenced in a study of T cells after yellow fever vaccination. One entry per CDR3 protein results from TCRdb running MiXCR on the 5' RACE reads. Here the sample spans tens of thousands of distinct CDR3 sequences, 4.4% being singletons. Sequenced here: CD8+ T cells sorted from PBMCs, sampled 5 days after the yellow fever booster vaccination. These receptors were collected from a man under 40 who received the YFV17D yellow fever vaccine. Both conserved end residues are trimmed from each CDR3. Each record gives: V gene, J gene, CDR3 protein.

>TRBV11-2|TRBJ2-1
AISTGPSGYHNEQF
>TRBV28|TRBJ2-7
ASSLMGGYEQY
>TRBV2|TRBJ2-7
ASTGTGLYEQY
>TRBV9|TRBJ1-4
ASSQDRSDEKLF
>TRBV6-2/TRBV6-3|TRBJ1-5
ASTLLAGPNQPQH
>TRBV4-3|TRBJ1-2
ASSQEDGNWDGYT
>TRBV7-9|TRBJ2-5
ASSPQGSPTETQY
>TRBV29-1|TRBJ2-3
SVRGLGPDTQY
>TRBV7-9|TRBJ1-2
ASSPPPGRSGYT
>TRBV9|TRBJ1-2
ASSEYNYGYT
>TRBV28|TRBJ2-1
ASSYGGLAGWDEQF
>TRBV27|TRBJ2-3
ASSLGPGADTQY
>TRBV28|TRBJ2-1
ASQGAEANEQF
>TRBV4-1|TRBJ2-7
ASSQSGLVAPYEQY
>TRBV14|TRBJ2-1
ASSPVGAKQF
>TRBV6-5|TRBJ2-2
ASSYSVAGVDTGELF